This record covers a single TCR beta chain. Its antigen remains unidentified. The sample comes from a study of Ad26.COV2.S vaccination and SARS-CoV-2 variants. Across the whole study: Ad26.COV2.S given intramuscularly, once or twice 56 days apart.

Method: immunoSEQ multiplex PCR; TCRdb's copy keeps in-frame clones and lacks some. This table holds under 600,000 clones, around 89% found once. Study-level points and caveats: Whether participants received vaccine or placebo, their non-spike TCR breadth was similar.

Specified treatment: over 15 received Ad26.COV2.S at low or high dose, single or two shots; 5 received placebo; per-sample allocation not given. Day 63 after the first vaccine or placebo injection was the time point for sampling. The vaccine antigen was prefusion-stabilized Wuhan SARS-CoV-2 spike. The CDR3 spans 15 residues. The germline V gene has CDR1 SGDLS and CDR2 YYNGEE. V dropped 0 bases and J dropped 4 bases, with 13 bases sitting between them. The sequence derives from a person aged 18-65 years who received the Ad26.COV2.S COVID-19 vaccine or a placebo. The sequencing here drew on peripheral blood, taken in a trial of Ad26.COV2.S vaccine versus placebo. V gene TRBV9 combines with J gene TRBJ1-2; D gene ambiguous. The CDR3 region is CASSVDVSPTYGYTF. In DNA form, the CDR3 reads TGTGCCAGCAGCGTAGATGTCAGCCCGACCTATGGCTACACCTTC. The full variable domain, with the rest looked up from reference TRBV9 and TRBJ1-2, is DSGVTQTPKHLITATGQRVTLRCSPRSGDLSVYWYQQSLDQGLQFLIQYYNGEERAKGNILERFSAQQFPDLHSELNLSSLELGDSALYFCASSVDVSPTYGYTFGSGTRLTVV.